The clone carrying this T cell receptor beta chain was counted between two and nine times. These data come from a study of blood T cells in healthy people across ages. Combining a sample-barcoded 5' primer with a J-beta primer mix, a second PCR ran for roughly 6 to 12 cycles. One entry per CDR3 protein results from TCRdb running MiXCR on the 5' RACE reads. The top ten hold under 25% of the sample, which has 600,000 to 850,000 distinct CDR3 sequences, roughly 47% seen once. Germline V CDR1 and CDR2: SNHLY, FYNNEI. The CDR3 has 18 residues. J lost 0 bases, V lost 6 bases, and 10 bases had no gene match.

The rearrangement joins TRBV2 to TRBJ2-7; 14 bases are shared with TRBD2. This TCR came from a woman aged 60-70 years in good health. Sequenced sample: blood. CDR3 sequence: CASSWTSGGPAPSYEQYF. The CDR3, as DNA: TGTGCCAGCAGCTGGACTAGCGGGGGGCCCGCCCCCTCCTACGAGCAGTACTTC.